A single sample is the source of the 8 T cell receptor beta chains below, sequenced in a study of blood T cells in healthy people across ages. Sample-barcoded 5' priming and a J-beta primer mix drove a second PCR of roughly 7 to 11 cycles. MiXCR, applied by TCRdb to the 5' RACE reads, yields one record per CDR3 protein. Altogether around 870,000 distinct CDR3 sequences are present, about 30% being singletons, with the ten largest covering roughly 17%. Sequencing was performed on blood. These receptor sequences come from an elderly woman in good health.

This rearrangement joins TRBV11-2 to TRBJ2-5; D perhaps matches TRBD2 (7 bases). This CDR3 spans 16 amino acids. Trimming cost V 5 bases and J 2 bases, with 18 bases left between them. Germline V gene sequence: CDR1 SGHAT, CDR2 FQNNGV. CDR3: CASSRGGARGQETQYF. The CDR3 DNA reads as TGTGCCAGCAGCAGGGGGGGGGCTAGAGGACAAGAGACCCAGTACTTC.

The chain carries TRBV30 and TRBJ1-2; 7 bases are a match to TRBD1. Germline V CDR1 and CDR2: GTSNPN, SVGIG (reference sequence). V gave up 5 bases and J gave up 3 bases; unmatched junction bases: 15. This CDR3 region has 16 residues. In DNA form, the CDR3 reads TGTGCCTGGCAGGGGGGGGGACCGGACCTTTACTATGGCTACACCTTC. It translates to CAWQGGGPDLYYGYTF.

This clonotype was recorded a few times. The chain combines TRBV7-2 with TRBJ2-3; 9 nucleotides line up with TRBD1. The CDR3 extends over 15 amino acids. The ends lost 5 bases at V and 5 bases at J; junction bases unmatched: 8. CDR1 SGHTA and CDR2 FQGNSA come from the germline V gene. As DNA, the CDR3 is TGTGCCAGCAGCCGGACAGGGGACAAGGGAGATACGCAGTATTTT. Its protein is CASSRTGDKGDTQYF.

This clonotype has a count of ten or more. The chain links TRBV5-1 to TRBJ2-1; TRBD1 aligns across 10 bases. V was clipped by 9 bases and J by 3 bases; unmatched bases: 9. The CDR3 has 15 amino acids. Germline CDR1 reads SGHRS; CDR2 reads YFSETQ. The chain's CDR3 is CATGSGTGVYNEQFF. CDR3 sequence (DNA): TGCGCCACCGGGTCCGGGACAGGGGTCTACAATGAGCAGTTCTTC.

In its sample, this clonotype was seen a few times. A read error may explain this, as a much larger clone is one base away. The chain links TRBV2 to TRBJ1-1; D is perhaps TRBD1 (6 bases). The CDR3 length is 12 residues. Trimming pared 6 bases from V and 4 bases from J, leaving 9 bases between. CDR1 and CDR2 (germline): SNHLY, FYNNEI. The CDR3 protein is CASSKGVTEAFF. The CDR3, as DNA: TGTGCCAGCAGCAAGGGGGTCACTGAAGCTTTCTTT.

This clonotype was seen ten or more times. The rearrangement uses TRBV7-2 and TRBJ1-2, with 8 bases that match TRBD1. V was pared by 4 bases and J by 1 base, with 5 bases of the junction left unmatched. This CDR3 has 15 amino acids. From germline, CDR1 is SGHTA and CDR2 FQGNSA. The CDR3 reads CASSSTGADNYGYTF. DNA for the CDR3: TGTGCCAGCAGCTCGACAGGGGCGGATAACTATGGCTACACCTTC. The full variable domain, completed using reference TRBV7-2 and TRBJ1-2, is GAGVSQSPSNKVTEKGKDVELRCDPISGHTALYWYRQSLGQGLEFLIYFQGNSAPDKSGLPSDRFSAERTGGSVSTLTIQRTQQEDSAVYLCASSSTGADNYGYTFGSGTRLTVV.

A note on this clonotype: This may stem from a read error, because a much larger clone lies one nucleotide away. The V call is TRBV4-3, the J call TRBJ2-1; D is uncertain. CDR3 size: 18 residues. V lost 0 bases and J 10 bases, leaving 25 bases between the germline ends. From germline, CDR1 is LGHNA and CDR2 YSLEER. In DNA, the CDR3 is TGCGCCAGCAGCCAAGATATTACGAGGTTTACACGCGTCGTCGAGCAGTTCTTC. As protein: CASSQDITRFTRVVEQFF.

A remark on this clonotype: An end of the junction differs from the germline gene, which may be a read error. The chain recombines TRBV20-1 with TRBJ2-5; D not certain. CDR1 and CDR2 from the germline V gene are DFQATT and SNEGSKA (reference sequence). The CDR3 has 15 amino acids. The CDR3: CNAREWILPHETQYF. The CDR3 coding sequence is TGCAATGCTAGAGAATGGATCCTTCCCCACGAGACCCAGTACTTC.